This T cell receptor (beta chain) appears in the sequencing data of a study of blood T cell repertoires in COVID-19. V lost 3 bases and J lost 0, with 6 bases in between. The CDR3 sequence is 14 residues long. Germline assignment: CDR1 PRHDT and CDR2 FYEKMQ (reference sequence). Generated by immunoSEQ multiplex PCR, the TCRdb table keeps only in-frame clones and is missing some. The sample lists 150,000 or so clones, approximately 79% occurring once. In this sample, this clone turned up a few times. The TCR originated in a woman aged 45-65 years who had recovered from COVID-19. The sequencing input was PBMCs or T cells enriched from blood (not recorded which). The chain joins TRBV13 to TRBJ1-3; possible D gene TRBD1, 6 bases. CDR3 in DNA: TGTGCCAGCAGCTTGGACAGCTCTGGAAACACCATATATTTT. Its protein is CASSLDSSGNTIYF.